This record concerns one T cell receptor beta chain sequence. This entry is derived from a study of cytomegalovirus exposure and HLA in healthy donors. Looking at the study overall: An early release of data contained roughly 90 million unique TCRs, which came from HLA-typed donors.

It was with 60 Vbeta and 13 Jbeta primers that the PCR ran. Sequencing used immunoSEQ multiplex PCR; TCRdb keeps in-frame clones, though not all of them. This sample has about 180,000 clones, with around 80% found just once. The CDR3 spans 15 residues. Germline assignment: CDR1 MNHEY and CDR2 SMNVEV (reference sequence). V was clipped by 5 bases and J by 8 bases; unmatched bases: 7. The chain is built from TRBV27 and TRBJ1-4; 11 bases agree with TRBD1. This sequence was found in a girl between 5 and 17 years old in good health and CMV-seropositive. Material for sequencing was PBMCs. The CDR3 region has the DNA TGTGCCAGCAGTCCCTTCCGGGACAGGGGGGAAAAACTGTTTTTT. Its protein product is CASSPFRDRGEKLFF. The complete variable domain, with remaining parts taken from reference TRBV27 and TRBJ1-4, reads EAQVTQNPRYLITVTGKKLTVTCSQNMNHEYMSWYRQDPGLGLRQIYYSMNVEVTDKGDVPEGYKVSRKEKRNFPLILESPSPNQTSLYFCASSPFRDRGEKLFFGSGTQLSVL.